A single sample gave rise to the 19 T cell receptor beta chains below, sequenced in a study of shared clonotypes between healthy human individuals. Clones were sequenced by immunoSEQ multiplex PCR, and TCRdb holds only the in-frame ones, with some missing. The sample lists millions of clones, 85% to 95% occurring once. Terminally differentiated effector memory CD45RA+ cells were excluded from the naive CD8 cells, which were CD45RO-negative and positively selected for CCR7. The specimen sequenced was naive CD8+ T cells from PBMCs. These receptors were collected from a man in his late teens or twenties in good health. Some clones in this sample may be carry-over from other donors' samples.

V usage is TRBV19 and J usage is TRBJ1-5; D possibly corresponds to TRBD1 (6 bases). Trimming cost V 5 bases and J 1 base, with 12 bases left between them. CDR1 and CDR2 (germline): LNHDA, SQIVND (reference sequence). The CDR3 length is 15 residues. This chain's CDR3 is CASSPARGSNQPQHF. The CDR3 nucleotides are TGTGCCAGTAGTCCGGCCAGGGGAAGCAATCAGCCCCAGCATTTT. The whole variable domain, filled in from reference TRBV19 and TRBJ1-5, reads DGGITQSPKYLFRKEGQNVTLSCEQNLNHDAMYWYRQDPGQGLRLIYYSQIVNDFQKGDIAEGYSVSREKKESFPLTVTSAQKNPTAFYLCASSPARGSNQPQHFGDGTRLSIL.

The chain has TRBV9 and TRBJ2-3; the D gene could be TRBD1 or TRBD2 (5 bases each). The CDR3 extends over 15 amino acids. Germline V gene lookup returns CDR1 SGDLS and CDR2 YYNGEE. V lost 3 bases and J 6 bases, leaving 17 bases between the germline ends. The CDR3 reads CASSAPGPHWDTQYF. The CDR3 nucleotides are TGTGCCAGCAGCGCCCCGGGACCCCATTGGGATACGCAGTATTTT.

CDR3 DNA sequence: TGTGCCAGTATACCTCCTGACAGGTCGACCTACGAGCAGTACTTC. Translating gives CASIPPDRSTYEQYF. The V gene is TRBV28, the J gene TRBJ2-7; possibly TRBD1 for D (6 bases). Deletions cut 9 bases from V and 2 bases from J, with 20 bases between. In germline, CDR1 is MDHEN, CDR2 SYDVKM. The CDR3 extends over 15 amino acids.

The table lists this clone with a few counts. The same CDR3 is also encoded by other DNA sequences in this sample. The rearrangement uses TRBV19 and TRBJ1-5; no clear D. The CDR3 consists of 17 residues. Per germline, CDR1 LNHDA and CDR2 SQIVND (reference sequence). V dropped 4 bases and J dropped 0 bases, with 16 bases sitting between them. The CDR3 here is CASSNPPGRDSNQPQHF. The CDR3 DNA reads TGTGCCAGTAGTAATCCCCCCGGGCGTGATAGCAATCAGCCCCAGCATTTT.

The chain uses TRBV23-1 and TRBJ2-3; 9 bases line up with TRBD1. TRBV23-1 is classed as an ORF, of uncertain function. V shed 3 bases, J shed 4 bases, and the junction held 5 bases outside the gene matches. The CDR3 loop spans 15 amino acids. The CDR3 region is CASSQDDRGADTQYF. The DNA of the CDR3 is TGCGCCAGCAGTCAGGACGACAGGGGGGCAGATACGCAGTATTTT.

Comment on this clone: Other nucleotide sequences in the sample specify the same CDR3. CDR3 residues: CASRQGAYEQYF. The CDR3 coding sequence is TGTGCCAGCAGACAGGGGGCTTACGAGCAGTACTTC. The chain uses TRBV6-1 and TRBJ2-7; 9 positions match TRBD1. The CDR3 has 12 amino acids. Germline V CDR1 and CDR2: MNHNS, SASEGT. Trimming took 6 bases from V and 4 from J; bases not matched to a gene: 1.

This chain links TRBV5-4 with TRBJ2-3; D is ambiguous. The CDR3 is 16 residues long. From germline, CDR1 is SGHNT and CDR2 YYREEE (reference sequence). V gave up 1 base and J gave up 6 bases, with 18 bases separating them. The CDR3 DNA reads TGTGCCAGCAGCTTGAACATCCGGAGTTGGATCGATACGCAGTATTTT. It yields the protein CASSLNIRSWIDTQYF.

The chain couples TRBV7-9 to TRBJ2-5; possibly TRBD2 for D (6 bases). Germline CDR1 and CDR2: SEHNR and FQNEAQ (reference sequence). This CDR3 comprises 15 residues. The V end was cut by 6 bases, the J end by 4 bases, with 18 bases between. CDR3 sequence reads: CASRTGLGGRETQYF. CDR3 sequence (DNA): TGTGCCAGCAGGACCGGTCTGGGGGGACGAGAGACCCAGTACTTC.

The J gene is TRBJ2-3, the V gene TRBV6-6; 13 bases are a match to TRBD2. With V trimmed by 6 bases and J by 4 bases, 7 bases remained unmatched. The length of the CDR3 is 16 residues. Germline V gene data show CDR1 as MNHNY and CDR2 as SVGAGI (reference sequence). For the CDR3, the DNA is TGTGCCAGCAGCAACCCGGGACTAGCGGGACCAGATACGCAGTATTTT. Translating it yields CASSNPGLAGPDTQYF.

V is TRBV13 and J is TRBJ2-1; D gene unclear. CDR1 and CDR2 (germline): PRHDT, FYEKMQ (reference sequence). Trimming stripped 5 bases from V and 6 bases from J, with 17 bases between. The CDR3 is 15 residues long. The CDR3 protein is CASSPPGGEGNEQFF. DNA of the CDR3: TGTGCCAGCAGCCCCCCGGGCGGAGAAGGCAATGAGCAGTTCTTC.

The chain links TRBV10-3 to TRBJ2-5, with a tentative D call TRBD1 (6 bases). The germline CDR1 and CDR2 sequences are ENHRY and SYGVKD. V was clipped by 2 bases and J by 1 base, with 8 bases between them. The CDR3 is made up of 14 amino acids. The CDR3 sequence: CAISERQAQETQYF. In DNA, the CDR3 is TGTGCCATCAGTGAGAGACAGGCCCAAGAGACCCAGTACTTC.

This clone was detected a few times. The same CDR3 also results from other DNA sequences found in this sample. The chain recombines TRBV20-1 with TRBJ1-2; unclear D gene. Trimming pared 0 bases from V and 8 bases from J, leaving 1 base between. This CDR3 contains 9 residues. The V gene's germline CDR1 is DFQATT and CDR2 SNEGSKA (reference sequence). The CDR3 DNA reads TGCAGTGCTAGAGACGGCTACACCTTC. Its translation is CSARDGYTF.

The V and J genes are TRBV2 and TRBJ2-1, with 8 bases identical to TRBD1. CDR3 length equals 15 residues. CDR1 and CDR2 (germline): SNHLY, FYNNEI. Unmatched junction bases numbered 8, after V lost 2 bases and J lost 8 bases. In DNA form, the CDR3 reads TGTGCCAGCAGTGAAAGTGGGCCAGGGGGCGATGAGCAGTTCTTC. Protein sequence: CASSESGPGGDEQFF.

The V call is TRBV4-1, the J call TRBJ1-4, with D uncertain. CDR3 size: 14 residues. Between the trimmed V and J ends, which lost 4 bases and 10 bases, there was a span of 16 bases. Germline V gene data show CDR1 as MGHRA and CDR2 as YSYEKL. CDR3 protein: CASSPVVEGGKLFF. CDR3 sequence (DNA): TGCGCCAGCAGCCCGGTAGTTGAGGGCGGAAAACTGTTTTTT.

The sample holds one count of this clone. Other DNA sequences in the same sample also yield this CDR3. V gene TRBV18 combines with J gene TRBJ2-7, with D hard to call. This CDR3 has 13 amino acids. Germline CDR1 KGHSH, CDR2 LQKENI. Trimming cost V 0 bases and J 0 bases, with 3 bases left between them. For the CDR3, the DNA is TGTGCCAGCTCACCACCGGACTCCTACGAGCAGTACTTC. It specifies CASSPPDSYEQYF.

The chain links TRBV27 to TRBJ1-2, with TRBD1 as a possible D gene (5 bases). This CDR3 region has 16 residues. Trimming stripped 6 bases from V and 1 base from J, with 18 bases between. The germline gives CDR1 MNHEY, CDR2 SMNVEV (reference sequence). CDR3 nucleotide sequence: TGTGCCAGCAGCCCCTCGAGAGGGACCATTAACTATGGCTACACCTTC. Amino acid sequence: CASSPSRGTINYGYTF.

This chain connects TRBV20-1 to TRBJ1-4, with TRBD1 as a possible D gene (5 bases). Germline CDR1 reads DFQATT; CDR2 reads SNEGSKA (reference sequence). V was shortened by 1 base and J by 11 bases, with 8 bases between the two germline ends. The CDR3 loop spans 11 amino acids. The CDR3 is CSARGGGKLFF. CDR3 nucleotides: TGCAGTGCTAGAGGGGGGGGTAAACTGTTTTTT.

With respect to this clone: Other DNA sequences in this sample translate to the same CDR3. CDR3 sequence (DNA): TGTGCCAGCAGTGAACTTGCCTACGAGCAGTACTTC. Translated, it gives CASSELAYEQYF. The V call is TRBV6-1, the J call TRBJ2-7; D gene uncertain. Trimming pared 2 bases from V and 2 bases from J, leaving 4 bases between. The CDR3 has 12 amino acids. Germline CDR1 MNHNS, CDR2 SASEGT.

This chain connects TRBV10-2 to TRBJ1-1; possible D gene TRBD1, 5 bases. Trimming took off 0 bases at V and 5 bases at J, with 16 bases between the two ends. Germline CDR1 and CDR2: WSHSY and SAAADI. The length of the CDR3 is 16 residues. CDR3 DNA: TGCGCCAGCAGTGAGTCGCATACAGGTAGTAGAACTGAAGCTTTCTTT. It encodes CASSESHTGSRTEAFF.